Sequencing of this TCR beta chain was carried out in a study of Ad26.COV2.S vaccination and SARS-CoV-2 variants. The table came from immunoSEQ multiplex PCR; TCRdb's copy has only in-frame clones and leaves some out. The table includes some 180,000 clones, roughly 87% detected once. On this clone itself: What it binds is unknown.

Study-wide results and limits: Breadth measured for non-spike TCRs was similar across vaccine and placebo recipients. Post-vaccination spike-specific CD8+ and CD4+ T cell responses reportedly had substantial breadth. Total responses of T cells may have been underestimated by the analyses of TCR breadth and depth. Among vaccine recipients, spike-specific TCR breadth exceeded that of placebo recipients.

Per the germline V gene, CDR1 is SGHTS and CDR2 is YDEGEE. V was trimmed by 0 bases and J by 3 bases, leaving 7 bases between them. CDR3 length: 14 amino acids. This clonotype was sampled from a human donor who had recovered from COVID-19. The material sequenced was peripheral blood, taken after recovery from COVID-19. V is TRBV5-8 and J is TRBJ1-5; the D is unclear. CDR3 DNA sequence: TGTGCCAGCAGCTTGGCCAGGCCCAATCAGCCCCAGCATTTT. Its protein is CASSLARPNQPQHF.